The rows below give T cell receptor beta chains drawn from one sample of a study of shared clonotypes between healthy human individuals. The method was immunoSEQ multiplex PCR; TCRdb's version includes in-frame clones alone and lacks a portion of them. The sample holds under 650,000 clones, around 96% seen once. The sequencing sample was made of naive CD4+ T cells sorted from blood. These receptors came from a woman in her 30s in good health. The CDR3 runs from the conserved cysteine through the conserved F or W. Some rows mark clone size as missing; the rest say once, few, many or name a class of expanded clone.

TRBV27	13	TRBJ2-1	NA	CASSWDSYNEQFF
TRBV4-1	15	TRBJ1-3	NA	CASSQMGLPGNTIYF
TRBV2	12	TRBJ1-1	NA	CASAEDDTEAFF
TRBV25-1	15	TRBJ2-3	NA	CASSEFLGGIDTQYF
TRBV7-2	13	TRBJ2-2	NA	CASSWGGNGELFF
TRBV7-2	19	TRBJ2-5	NA	CASSLGYRAPRRYQETQYF
TRBV6-6	15	TRBJ1-2	NA	CASSSAGTGDYGYTF
TRBV7-2	14	TRBJ1-5	NA	CASSLAPVAQPQHF
TRBV5-1	15	TRBJ2-5	NA	CASSLSGRAEETQYF
TRBV27	13	TRBJ2-7	NA	CASTSGDSYEQYF
TRBV6-1	13	TRBJ1-5	once	CASSERSNQPQHF
TRBV7-9	16	TRBJ2-1	NA	CASSRLTSGRYNEQFF
TRBV30	14	TRBJ1-3	NA	CAWSVGSGGNTIYF
TRBV4-2	15	TRBJ2-5	NA	CASSQGLVSGETQYF
TRBV6-6	14	TRBJ2-5	NA	CASSYSGEQETQYF
TRBV18	14	TRBJ1-1	NA	CASSPQGMNTEAFF
TRBV11-2	13	TRBJ1-1	NA	CASSLVGGTEAFF
TRBV7-3	13	TRBJ1-2	NA	CASSQDRYYGYTF
TRBV28	14	TRBJ1-5	few	CASIAGGRVQPQHF
TRBV7-8	13	TRBJ2-7	once	CASSRQGSYEQYF
TRBV7-9	17	TRBJ2-5	NA	CASSLVGVAGRGETQYF
TRBV28	12	TRBJ2-7	NA	CASSPRGYEQYF
TRBV28	15	TRBJ2-7	NA	CASSLAGQGGYEQYF
TRBV18	15	TRBJ1-6	NA	CASSPRGPHNSPLHF
TRBV11-2	13	NA	NA	CASSPLGDHEQYF
TRBV25-1	17	TRBJ2-1	once	CASSGQGLQSSYNEQFF
TRBV28	14	TRBJ2-6	NA	CASEEGSGANVLTF
TRBV28	14	TRBJ2-1	NA	CASRRDPAVDEQFF
TRBV27	16	TRBJ1-5	NA	CASSLMCRASNQPQHF
TRBV30	14	TRBJ2-7	NA	CAWTSGRADYEQYF
TRBV5-6	16	NA	NA	CASSLERETPSSEQYF
TRBV6-1	13	TRBJ2-1	NA	CASVRGGRNEQFF
TRBV28	14	TRBJ1-2	NA	CASSLISGDYGYTF
TRBV28	14	TRBJ2-1	NA	CASSLAGVDNEQFF
TRBV5-1	15	TRBJ1-1	NA	CASSSSGQGNTEAFF
TRBV28	16	TRBJ1-4	NA	CASSSTSGRANEKLFF
TRBV4-1	14	TRBJ1-1	NA	CASRGEIRDTEAFF
TRBV28	13	TRBJ2-3	NA	CASEAGGTDTQYF
TRBV6-1	15	TRBJ2-2	NA	CATTAPEEGTGELFF
TRBV6-1	11	TRBJ1-1	NA	CASTENTEAFF
TRBV14	14	TRBJ1-1	NA	CASSQTTLNTEAFF
TRBV28	18	TRBJ2-2	NA	CASSLATAGGPGTGELFF
TRBV19	14	TRBJ2-7	NA	CASSFGTGGYEQYF
TRBV11-2	17	TRBJ2-7	NA	CASSLGDLPTYPYEQYF
TRBV27	16	TRBJ2-3	NA	CASSFSGRVYTDTQYF
TRBV27	18	TRBJ2-5	NA	CASSSTRIYSGIGETQYF